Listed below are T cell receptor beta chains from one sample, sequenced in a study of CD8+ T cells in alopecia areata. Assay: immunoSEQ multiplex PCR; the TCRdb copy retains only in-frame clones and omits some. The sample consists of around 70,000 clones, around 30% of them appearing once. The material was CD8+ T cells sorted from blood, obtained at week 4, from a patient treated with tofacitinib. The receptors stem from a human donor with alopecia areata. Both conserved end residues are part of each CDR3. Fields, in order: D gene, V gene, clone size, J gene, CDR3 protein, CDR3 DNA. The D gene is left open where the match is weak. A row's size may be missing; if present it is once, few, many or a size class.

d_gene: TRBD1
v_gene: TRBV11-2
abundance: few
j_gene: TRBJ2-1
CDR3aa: CASSLTGIYNEQFF
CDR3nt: TGTGCCAGCAGCCTGACAGGGATCTACAATGAGCAGTTCTTC

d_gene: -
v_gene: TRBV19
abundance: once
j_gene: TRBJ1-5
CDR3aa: CASIEGPNQPQHF
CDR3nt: TGTGCCAGTATCGAGGGTCCCAATCAGCCCCAGCATTTT

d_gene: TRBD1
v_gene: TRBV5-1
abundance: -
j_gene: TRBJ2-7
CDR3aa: CASSLGTGPAYEQYF
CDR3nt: TGCGCCAGCAGCTTGGGGACAGGGCCTGCCTACGAGCAGTACTTC

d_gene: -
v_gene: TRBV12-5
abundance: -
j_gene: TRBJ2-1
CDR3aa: CASGLGGTEQFF
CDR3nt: TGTGCTAGTGGTTTGGGGGGAACTGAGCAGTTCTTC

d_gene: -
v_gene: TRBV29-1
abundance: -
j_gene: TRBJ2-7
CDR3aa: CSVEGGPTYEQYF
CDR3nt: TGCAGCGTTGAGGGCGGGCCGACCTACGAGCAGTACTTC

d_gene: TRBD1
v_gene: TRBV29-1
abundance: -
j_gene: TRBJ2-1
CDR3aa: CSVEILQGRGYNEQFF
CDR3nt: TGCAGCGTTGAAATCCTACAGGGGCGCGGCTACAATGAGCAGTTCTTC

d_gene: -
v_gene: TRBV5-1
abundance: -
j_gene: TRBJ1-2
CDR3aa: CASSFRDNYGYTF
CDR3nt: TGCGCCAGCAGCTTTCGGGACAACTATGGCTACACCTTC

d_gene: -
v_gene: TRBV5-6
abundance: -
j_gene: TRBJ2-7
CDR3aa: CASSLGVRSYEQYF
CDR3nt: TGTGCCAGCAGCTTGGGTGTTAGGTCCTACGAGCAGTACTTC

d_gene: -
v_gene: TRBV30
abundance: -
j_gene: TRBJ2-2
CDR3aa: CAWNQGAGELFF
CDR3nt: TGTGCCTGGAACCAGGGAGCCGGGGAGCTGTTTTTT

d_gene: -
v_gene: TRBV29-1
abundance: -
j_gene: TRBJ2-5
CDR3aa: CSVAQGDPQETQYF
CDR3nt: TGCAGCGTTGCACAGGGAGATCCCCAAGAGACCCAGTACTTC

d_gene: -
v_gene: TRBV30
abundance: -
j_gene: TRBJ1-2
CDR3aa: CAWIGTPDGYTF
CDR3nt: TGTGCCTGGATAGGGACTCCCGACGGCTACACCTTC

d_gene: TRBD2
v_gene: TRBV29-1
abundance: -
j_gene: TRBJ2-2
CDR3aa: CSAGEGTGELFF
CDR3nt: TGCAGCGCCGGGGAGGGCACCGGGGAGCTGTTTTTT

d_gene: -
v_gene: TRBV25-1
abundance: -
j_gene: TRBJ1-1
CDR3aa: CASYFLGWNTEAFF
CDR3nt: TGTGCCAGCTATTTCCTCGGTTGGAACACTGAAGCTTTCTTT

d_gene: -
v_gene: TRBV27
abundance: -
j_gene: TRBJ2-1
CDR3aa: CASSHSGAGGSNNEQFF
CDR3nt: TGTGCCAGCAGTCATTCAGGGGCGGGCGGGAGTAACAATGAGCAGTTCTTC

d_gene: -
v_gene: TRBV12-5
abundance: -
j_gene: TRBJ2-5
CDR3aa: CASGLTGTGQETQYF
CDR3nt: TGTGCTAGTGGTTTGACCGGGACGGGACAAGAGACCCAGTACTTC

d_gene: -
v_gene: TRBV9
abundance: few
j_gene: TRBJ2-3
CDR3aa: CASSSNADTQYF
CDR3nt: TGTGCCAGCAGCTCGAACGCAGATACGCAGTATTTT

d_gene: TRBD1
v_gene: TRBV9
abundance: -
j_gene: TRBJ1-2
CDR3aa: CASSGTGTGDHSNYGYTF
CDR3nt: TGTGCCAGCAGCGGCACCGGGACAGGGGACCATAGTAACTATGGCTACACCTTC

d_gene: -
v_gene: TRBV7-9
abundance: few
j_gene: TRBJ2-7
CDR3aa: CASSLGGRAHEQYF
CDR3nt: TGTGCCAGCAGCTTAGGAGGCCGCGCCCACGAGCAGTACTTC

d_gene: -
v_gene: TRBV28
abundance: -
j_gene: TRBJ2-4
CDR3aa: CASRDRTAKNIQYF
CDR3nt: TGTGCCAGCAGGGACCGGACAGCCAAAAACATTCAGTACTTC

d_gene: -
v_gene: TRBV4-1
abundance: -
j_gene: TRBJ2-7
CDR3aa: CASSQARGDISYEQYF
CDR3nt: TGCGCCAGCAGCCAAGCGAGGGGGGACATATCCTACGAGCAGTACTTC

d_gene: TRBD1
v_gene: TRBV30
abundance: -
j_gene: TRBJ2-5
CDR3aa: CAWSPGQGEESQYF
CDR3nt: TGTGCCTGGAGCCCGGGACAGGGGGAAGAGAGCCAGTACTTC

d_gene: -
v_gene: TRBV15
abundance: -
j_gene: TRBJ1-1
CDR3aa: CATSSKLYTEAFF
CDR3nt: TGTGCCACCAGCAGTAAATTATACACTGAAGCTTTCTTT

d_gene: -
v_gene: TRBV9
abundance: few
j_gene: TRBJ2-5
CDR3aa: CASSVDWSGTQYF
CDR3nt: TGTGCCAGCAGCGTAGACTGGAGTGGGACCCAGTACTTC

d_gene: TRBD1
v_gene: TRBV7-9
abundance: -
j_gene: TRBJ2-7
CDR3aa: CASSWRGQGEQYF
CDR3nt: TGTGCCAGCAGCTGGCGGGGACAGGGCGAGCAGTACTTC

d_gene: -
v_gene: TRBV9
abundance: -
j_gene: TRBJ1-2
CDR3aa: CASSHWTEERNYGYTF
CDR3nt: TGTGCCAGCAGCCACTGGACAGAAGAGAGGAACTATGGCTACACCTTC

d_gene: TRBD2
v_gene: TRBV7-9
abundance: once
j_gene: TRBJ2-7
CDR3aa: CASSPGTSGSHHEQYF
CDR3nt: TGTGCCAGCAGCCCCGGGACTAGCGGGAGCCATCACGAGCAGTACTTC

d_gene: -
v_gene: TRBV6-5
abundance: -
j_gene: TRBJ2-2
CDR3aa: CASSYSARDTGELFF
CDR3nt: TGTGCCAGCAGTTACTCGGCCAGGGACACCGGGGAGCTGTTTTTT

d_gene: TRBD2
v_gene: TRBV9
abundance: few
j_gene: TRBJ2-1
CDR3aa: CASSVRSGRLDNEQFF
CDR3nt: TGTGCCAGCAGCGTCCGTAGCGGGAGGCTCGACAATGAGCAGTTCTTC

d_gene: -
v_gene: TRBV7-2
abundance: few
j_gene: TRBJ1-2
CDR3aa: CASSLRDFNLNDGYTF
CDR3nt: TGTGCCAGCAGCCTAAGGGACTTCAACTTGAACGACGGCTACACCTTC

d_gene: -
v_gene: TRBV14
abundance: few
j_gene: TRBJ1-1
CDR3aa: CASSQVTGNTEAFF
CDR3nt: TGTGCCAGCAGCCAAGTGACAGGGAACACTGAAGCTTTCTTT

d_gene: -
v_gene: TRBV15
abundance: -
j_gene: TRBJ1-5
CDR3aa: CATSRDIDNQPQHF
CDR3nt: TGTGCCACCAGCCGGGACATAGACAATCAGCCCCAGCATTTT

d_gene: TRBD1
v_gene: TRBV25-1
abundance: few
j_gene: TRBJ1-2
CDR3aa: CASSVTGGGYTF
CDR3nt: TGTGCCAGCAGTGTGACAGGGGGTGGCTACACCTTC

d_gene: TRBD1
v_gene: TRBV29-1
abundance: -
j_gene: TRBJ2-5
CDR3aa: CSVTGEETQYF
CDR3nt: TGCAGCGTGACAGGGGAGGAGACCCAGTACTTC

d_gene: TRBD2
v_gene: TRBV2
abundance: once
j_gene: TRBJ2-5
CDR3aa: CASSEPAGEMETQYF
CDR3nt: TGTGCCAGCAGTGAGCCAGCGGGAGAAATGGAGACCCAGTACTTC

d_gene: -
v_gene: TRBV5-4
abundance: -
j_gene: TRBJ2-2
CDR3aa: CASTGTTNTGELFF
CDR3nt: TGTGCCAGCACAGGGACCACTAACACCGGGGAGCTGTTTTTT

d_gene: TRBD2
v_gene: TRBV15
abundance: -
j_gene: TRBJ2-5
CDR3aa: CATSRDGRDQETQYF
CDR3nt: TGTGCCACCAGCAGAGACGGGAGGGATCAAGAGACCCAGTACTTC

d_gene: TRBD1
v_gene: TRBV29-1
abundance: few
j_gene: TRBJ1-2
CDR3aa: CSVPVGQGATYGYTF
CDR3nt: TGCAGCGTCCCAGTTGGACAGGGGGCGACCTATGGCTACACCTTC

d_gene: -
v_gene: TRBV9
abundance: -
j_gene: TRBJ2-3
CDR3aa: CASSVGYGDTQYF
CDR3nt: TGTGCCAGCAGCGTAGGCTATGGCGATACGCAGTATTTT

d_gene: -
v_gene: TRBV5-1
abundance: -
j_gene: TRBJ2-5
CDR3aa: CASSLLPGSWQETQYF
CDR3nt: TGCGCCAGCAGCTTGTTGCCCGGAAGCTGGCAAGAGACCCAGTACTTC

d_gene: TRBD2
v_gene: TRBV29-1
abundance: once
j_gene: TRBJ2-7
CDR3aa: CSVALAEGLIYEQYF
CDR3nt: TGCAGCGTTGCCCTGGCGGAGGGACTAATCTACGAGCAGTACTTC

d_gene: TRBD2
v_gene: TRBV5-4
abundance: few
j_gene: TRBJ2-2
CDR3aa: CASSLTGLAGVSGELFF
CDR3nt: TGTGCCAGCAGCTTGACCGGACTAGCGGGAGTATCAGGGGAGCTGTTTTTT

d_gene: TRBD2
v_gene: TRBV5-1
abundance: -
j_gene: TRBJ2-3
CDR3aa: CASSSLLAGTDTQYF
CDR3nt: TGCGCCAGCAGCTCCCTACTAGCGGGCACAGATACGCAGTATTTT

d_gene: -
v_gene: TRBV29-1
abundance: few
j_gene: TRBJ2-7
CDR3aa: CSVHTNYEQYF
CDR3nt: TGCAGCGTCCACACGAACTACGAGCAGTACTTC

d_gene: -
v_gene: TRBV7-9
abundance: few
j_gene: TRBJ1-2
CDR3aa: CASSRSGRPYGYTF
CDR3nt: TGTGCCAGCAGCAGATCTGGGCGGCCCTATGGCTACACCTTC

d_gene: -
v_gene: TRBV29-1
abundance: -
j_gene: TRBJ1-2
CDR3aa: CSAESVYGYTF
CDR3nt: TGCAGCGCGGAAAGTGTTTACGGCTACACCTTC

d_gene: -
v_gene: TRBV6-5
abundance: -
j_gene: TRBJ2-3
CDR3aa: CASSYYSTDTQYF
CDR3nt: TGTGCCAGCAGTTACTACAGCACAGATACGCAGTATTTT

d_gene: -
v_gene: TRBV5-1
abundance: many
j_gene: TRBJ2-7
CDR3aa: CASSLGAYEQYF
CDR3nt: TGCGCCAGCAGCTTGGGGGCCTACGAGCAGTACTTC

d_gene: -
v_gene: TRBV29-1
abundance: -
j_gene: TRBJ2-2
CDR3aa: CSVDGGAYGELFF
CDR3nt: TGCAGCGTTGATGGGGGGGCCTACGGGGAGCTGTTTTTT

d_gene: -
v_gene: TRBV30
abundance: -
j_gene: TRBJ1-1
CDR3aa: CAWSGGFLLGKENTEAFF
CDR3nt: TGTGCCTGGAGTGGGGGTTTCCTTCTCGGGAAGGAGAACACTGAAGCTTTCTTT

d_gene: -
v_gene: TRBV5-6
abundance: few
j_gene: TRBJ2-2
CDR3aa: CASSFGAGELFF
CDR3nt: TGTGCCAGCAGCTTTGGGGCCGGGGAGCTGTTTTTT

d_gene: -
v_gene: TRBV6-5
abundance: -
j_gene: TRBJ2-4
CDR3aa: CASSVGTTAKNIQYF
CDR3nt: TGTGCCAGCAGCGTCGGGACGACAGCCAAAAACATTCAGTACTTC

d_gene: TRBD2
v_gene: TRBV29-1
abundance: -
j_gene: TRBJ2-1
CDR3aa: CSVEARSTSGRTNEQFF
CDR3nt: TGCAGCGTTGAAGCGAGATCGACTAGCGGGAGAACGAATGAGCAGTTCTTC

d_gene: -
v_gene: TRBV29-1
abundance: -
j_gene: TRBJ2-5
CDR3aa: CSVDMGTYQETQYF
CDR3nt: TGCAGCGTTGATATGGGGACGTACCAAGAGACCCAGTACTTC

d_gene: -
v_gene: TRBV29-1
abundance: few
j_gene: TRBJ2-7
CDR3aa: CSVVYDSSYEQYF
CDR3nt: TGCAGCGTTGTATACGACAGCTCCTACGAGCAGTACTTC

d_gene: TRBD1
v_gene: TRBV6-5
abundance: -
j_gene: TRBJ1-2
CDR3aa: CASRAGGADGYTF
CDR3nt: TGTGCCAGCAGGGCAGGGGGCGCGGATGGCTACACCTTC

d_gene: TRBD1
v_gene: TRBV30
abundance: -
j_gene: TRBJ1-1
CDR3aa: CAWSMGTGAEAFF
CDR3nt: TGTGCCTGGAGTATGGGGACAGGGGCTGAAGCTTTCTTT

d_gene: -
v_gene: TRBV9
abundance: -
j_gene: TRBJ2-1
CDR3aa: CASSVGSLKGNEQFF
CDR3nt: TGTGCCAGCAGCGTAGGTAGCCTAAAGGGCAATGAGCAGTTCTTC

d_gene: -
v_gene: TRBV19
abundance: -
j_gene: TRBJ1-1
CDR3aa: CASNRGVDDTEAFF
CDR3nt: TGTGCCAGTAACCGGGGGGTTGATGACACTGAAGCTTTCTTT

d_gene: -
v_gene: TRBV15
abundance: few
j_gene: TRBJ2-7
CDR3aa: CATSRDMTSPYEQYF
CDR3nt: TGTGCCACCAGCAGAGATATGACAAGCCCCTACGAGCAGTACTTC